These 23 T cell receptor beta chains originate from one sample sequenced in a study of shared clonotypes between healthy human individuals. Method: immunoSEQ multiplex PCR; TCRdb's copy keeps in-frame clones and lacks some. Counted here are a few million clones, approximately 95% occurring once; the ten biggest clones make up about 0.37%. What was sequenced was naive CD4+ T cells from PBMCs. The subset is: CD45RA+ positively selected. The receptors shown here come from a man aged 18 to 30 in good health. Some clones in this sample may be carry-over from other donors' samples.

The chain is built from TRBV9 and TRBJ1-1; 11 bases agree with TRBD1. CDR3 length: 16 amino acids. CDR1 and CDR2 (germline): SGDLS, YYNGEE. The trim removed 0 bases at V and 1 base at J, leaving 2 bases unmatched. The CDR3 protein is CASSVGGTGGNTEAFF. CDR3 bases: TGTGCCAGCAGCGTAGGTGGGACAGGGGGGAACACTGAAGCTTTCTTT.

The chain employs TRBV5-1 and TRBJ2-1; 13 bases match TRBD2. Looked up from germline, CDR1 is SGHRS and CDR2 is YFSETQ. The V segment lost 3 bases and the J segment 9 bases; nucleotides outside the gene matches: 9. The CDR3 loop spans 16 amino acids. This CDR3 is CASSYGLAGVDGEQFF. The CDR3 region has the DNA TGCGCCAGCAGCTACGGACTAGCGGGAGTAGATGGTGAGCAGTTCTTC.

This chain links TRBV7-9 with TRBJ1-1; no reliable D call. Trimming pared 5 bases from V and 3 bases from J, leaving 10 bases between. This CDR3 has 13 residues. Germline V gene data show CDR1 as SEHNR and CDR2 as FQNEAQ (reference sequence). CDR3 amino acids: CASSRGGHTEAFF. DNA of the CDR3: TGTGCCAGCAGCCGCGGTGGGCACACTGAAGCTTTCTTT.

J is TRBJ2-1 and V is TRBV9; 10 positions agree with TRBD2. The CDR3 extends over 19 amino acids. Germline loops: CDR1 SGDLS, CDR2 YYNGEE. Germline trimming cut 3 bases from V and 7 bases from J; bases unmatched to any gene: 19. The CDR3 sequence: CASSARGLAGALRENEQFF. The CDR3 DNA follows: TGTGCCAGCAGCGCCCGTGGGCTAGCGGGAGCGCTACGGGAAAATGAGCAGTTCTTC.

The V gene is TRBV29-1, the J gene TRBJ1-1; D might be TRBD1 (6 bases). The CDR3 contains 14 residues. V gave up 6 bases and J gave up 0 bases, with 14 bases separating them. Germline V gene data show CDR1 as SQVTM and CDR2 as ANQGSEA. CDR3 in amino acids: CSVLQTGMNTEAFF. The CDR3 DNA reads TGCAGCGTCCTTCAGACAGGAATGAACACTGAAGCTTTCTTT.

The V call is TRBV7-8, the J call TRBJ1-1; D may be TRBD1 (6 bases). The CDR3 covers 14 residues. Germline values: CDR1 SGHVS, CDR2 FQNEAQ. Trimming shortened V by 2 bases and J by 1 base, and 8 bases separated the two germline ends. CDR3 nucleotide sequence: TGTGCCAGCAGCTTATCGACAGGGAACACTGAAGCTTTCTTT. Its protein product is CASSLSTGNTEAFF.

The V and J genes are TRBV5-1 and TRBJ2-1; no definite D call. This CDR3 is 14 amino acids long. Germline V gene lookup returns CDR1 SGHRS and CDR2 YFSETQ. V lost 5 bases, J lost 2 bases, and 11 bases lay in between. CDR3 in amino acids: CASRRLPTYNEQFF. CDR3 in DNA: TGCGCCAGCAGGCGACTGCCGACCTACAATGAGCAGTTCTTC.

This rearrangement joins TRBV4-1 to TRBJ1-1; D call uncertain. Germline-derived CDR1 and CDR2 are MGHRA and YSYEKL. CDR3 size: 14 residues. The V and J ends lost 3 bases and 8 bases respectively, with 16 bases between them. The CDR3 loop is CASSQPTSGPEAFF. In DNA, the CDR3 is TGCGCCAGCAGCCAGCCTACCTCGGGCCCCGAAGCTTTCTTT.

The chain uses TRBV9 and TRBJ2-5; 8 nucleotides line up with TRBD2. Trimming at V came to 3 bases and at J to 4 bases, leaving 8 bases not matched to a gene. The CDR3 runs to 15 residues. CDR1 and CDR2 (germline): SGDLS, YYNGEE. The CDR3 sequence is CASSAHGTRGETQYF. The CDR3 coding sequence is TGTGCCAGCAGCGCCCACGGGACTAGGGGAGAGACCCAGTACTTC.

This clone was found once. CDR3 region: CASSLGQITGELFF. CDR3 in DNA: TGTGCCAGCAGCTTAGGACAAATCACCGGGGAGCTGTTTTTT. This sequence joins TRBV11-3 and TRBJ2-2; no firm D call. Germline V CDR1 and CDR2: SGHNT, YENEEA. Trimming cost V 1 base and J 4 bases, with 7 bases left between them. The CDR3 has 14 residues. The full variable domain, in which reference TRBV11-3 and TRBJ2-2 provide the parts outside the CDR3, is EAGVVQSPRYKIIEKKQPVAFWCNPISGHNTLYWYLQNLGQGPELLIRYENEEAVDDSQLPKDRFSAERLKGVDSTLKIQPAELGDSAVYLCASSLGQITGELFFGEGSRLTVL.

As concerns this clone: Other DNA sequences in the sample encode the same CDR3. The chain links TRBV11-3 to TRBJ2-1; 9 bases align to TRBD1. From germline, CDR1 is SGHNT and CDR2 YENEEA. This CDR3 is built from 15 residues. The V and J ends lost 5 bases and 2 bases, in that order; junction bases with no gene match: 4. The CDR3 coding sequence is TGTGCCAGCAGCCTAGGACAGGGGACCTACAATGAGCAGTTCTTC. This codes for CASSLGQGTYNEQFF.

The CDR3 nucleotides read TGTGCCACCAGCAGAGACCGGACCCCTGGAAACACCATATATTTT. Its translation is CATSRDRTPGNTIYF. The V gene is TRBV15, the J gene TRBJ1-3; D unresolved. V lost 0 bases to trimming and J lost 2 bases, with 8 bases between them. The germline V gene has CDR1 LNHNV and CDR2 YYDKDF (reference sequence). The CDR3 contains 15 residues.

This chain links TRBV5-4 with TRBJ2-2; 7 nucleotides agree with TRBD2. Germline values: CDR1 SGHNT, CDR2 YYREEE (reference sequence). The CDR3 is 15 amino acids. Losses at the gene ends were 4 bases for V and 2 bases for J; bases not matched to a gene: 5. The CDR3 nucleotides are TGTGCCAGCAGCCAAGGGACTATAAACACCGGGGAGCTGTTTTTT. Translating gives CASSQGTINTGELFF.

The chain carries TRBV28 and TRBJ2-7; 8 bases agree with TRBD1. Germline assignment: CDR1 MDHEN and CDR2 SYDVKM. The junction had 15 bases not matched to a gene; V was cut back by 4 bases and J by 7 bases. The CDR3 is made up of 16 amino acids. The CDR3 sequence: CASSSIGQGAVGEQYF. As DNA, the CDR3 is TGTGCCAGCAGTTCGATCGGGCAGGGGGCCGTGGGGGAGCAGTACTTC. The complete variable domain, with remaining parts taken from reference TRBV28 and TRBJ2-7, reads DVKVTQSSRYLVKRTGEKVFLECVQDMDHENMFWYRQDPGLGLRLIYFSYDVKMKEKGDIPEGYSVSREKKERFSLILESASTNQTSMYLCASSSIGQGAVGEQYFGPGTRLTVT.

The chain employs TRBV6-1 and TRBJ2-7, with 8 positions matching TRBD1. The germline CDR1 and CDR2 sequences are MNHNS and SASEGT. This CDR3 spans 15 amino acids. The ends lost 9 bases at V and 2 bases at J; junction bases unmatched: 12. The CDR3 DNA is TGTGCCAGTACTCGACAGGGGATCGGACCCTACGAGCAGTACTTC. Translated, it gives CASTRQGIGPYEQYF.

The rearrangement uses TRBV4-1 and TRBJ2-4; 11 bases agree with TRBD1. This CDR3 is 19 amino acids long. Trimming at V came to 2 bases and at J to 3 bases, leaving 12 bases not matched to a gene. Germline-derived CDR1 and CDR2 are MGHRA and YSYEKL. CDR3 sequence reads: CASSQPRTGGAFGKNIQYF. The CDR3 DNA reads TGCGCCAGCAGCCAACCCCGGACAGGGGGCGCGTTCGGCAAAAACATTCAGTACTTC.

CDR3 residues: CASSPRRTGSGNTIYF. Here the CDR3 DNA reads TGTGCCAGCAGCCCCCGAAGGACAGGCTCTGGAAACACCATATATTTT. The chain couples TRBV2 to TRBJ1-3; 7 bases fit TRBD1. Losses at the gene ends were 6 bases for V and 0 bases for J; bases not matched to a gene: 8. CDR1 and CDR2 from the germline V gene are SNHLY and FYNNEI. This CDR3 is built from 16 residues.

The rearrangement links TRBV7-3 to TRBJ2-1; 11 bases map to TRBD2. The CDR3 is made up of 15 amino acids. With V trimmed by 5 bases and J by 6 bases, 6 bases remained unmatched. Germline values: CDR1 SGHTA, CDR2 FQGTGA. CDR3 DNA sequence: TGTGCCAGCAGCCCAAGCGGGACTAGCGGCAATGAGCAGTTCTTC. Its translation is CASSPSGTSGNEQFF.

The chain combines TRBV10-3 with TRBJ1-2; TRBD1 might be the D (5 bases). V lost 0 bases to trimming and J lost 6 bases, with 11 bases between them. The CDR3 is 14 residues long. Germline V gene lookup returns CDR1 ENHRY and CDR2 SYGVKD. CDR3 DNA: TGTGCCATCAGTGAGTCGGGCAGGGAGAATGGCTACACCTTC. Encoded protein: CAISESGRENGYTF.

The genes are TRBV9 and TRBJ2-5; D perhaps matches TRBD2 (6 bases). Germline V CDR1 and CDR2: SGDLS, YYNGEE. The CDR3 has 15 residues. The V and J ends lost 4 bases and 1 base respectively, with 14 bases between them. Here the CDR3 reads CASSPQGLVQETQYF. Written as DNA, the CDR3 is TGTGCCAGCAGCCCCCAGGGACTCGTCCAAGAGACCCAGTACTTC.

The chain joins TRBV11-3 to TRBJ2-2; TRBD2 aligns across 15 bases. V was clipped by 5 bases and J by 0 bases; unmatched bases: 7. From germline, CDR1 is SGHNT and CDR2 YENEEA. The CDR3 is made up of 19 amino acids. Here the CDR3 DNA reads TGTGCCAGCAGCCAAGGACTAGCGGGAGGGCGGTCGAACACCGGGGAGCTGTTTTTT. It encodes CASSQGLAGGRSNTGELFF.

This clone was seen a single time. CDR3: CASSPDPGNYGYTF. The CDR3 DNA is TGTGCCAGCAGCCCGGACCCCGGCAACTATGGCTACACCTTC. The chain joins TRBV9 to TRBJ1-2; D is uncertain. Germline loops: CDR1 SGDLS, CDR2 YYNGEE. Trimming shortened V by 4 bases and J by 2 bases, and 12 bases separated the two germline ends. The CDR3 runs to 14 residues.

The chain links TRBV29-1 to TRBJ2-3; tentatively, D is TRBD1 (6 bases). CDR1 and CDR2 from the germline V gene are SQVTM and ANQGSEA. The CDR3 totals 12 residues. V was trimmed by 6 bases and J by 5 bases, leaving 12 bases between them. DNA for the CDR3: TGCAGCGTAGGAACAGGGAAAGATACGCAGTATTTT. Protein: CSVGTGKDTQYF.